This T cell receptor (beta chain) appears in the sequencing data of a study of T-cell reconstitution after alpha-beta-depleted transplantation in children. In regard to this clonotype: Antigen specificity is unknown.

Study-wide findings and caveats: Surviving recipient T cells and thymic progenitors accounted for the high day-60 TCRbeta diversity observed in some patients. Two months or so post-transplant, alpha-beta T cells reportedly derived from several hundred expanded graft clones. One year after transplant, T-cell counts and diversity came mostly from newly produced T cells.

V was pared by 8 bases and J by 6 bases, with 16 bases between. The length of the CDR3 is 14 residues. Germline V CDR1 and CDR2: MNHNS, SASEGT. TCRbeta library preparation incorporated unique molecular identifiers. From the PCR reads, TCRdb called clonotypes with MiXCR, one entry per CDR3 protein. The sample has around 580,000 distinct CDR3 sequences, 23% seen once; the top ten hold 13% to 15%. This TCR derives from a boy under three years old who had a stem cell transplant for acute myeloid leukemia, so the T cells may come from the graft donor. This chain uses TRBV6-1 with TRBJ2-2, with D tentatively TRBD1 (5 bases). The sequenced sample was PBMCs, mostly from graft donor cells, obtained 360 days after TCRalphabeta/CD19-depleted stem cell transplant. CDR3 sequence: CASAPPRAAGELFF. The CDR3, as DNA: TGTGCCAGCGCCCCGCCCAGGGCGGCCGGGGAGCTGTTTTTT.